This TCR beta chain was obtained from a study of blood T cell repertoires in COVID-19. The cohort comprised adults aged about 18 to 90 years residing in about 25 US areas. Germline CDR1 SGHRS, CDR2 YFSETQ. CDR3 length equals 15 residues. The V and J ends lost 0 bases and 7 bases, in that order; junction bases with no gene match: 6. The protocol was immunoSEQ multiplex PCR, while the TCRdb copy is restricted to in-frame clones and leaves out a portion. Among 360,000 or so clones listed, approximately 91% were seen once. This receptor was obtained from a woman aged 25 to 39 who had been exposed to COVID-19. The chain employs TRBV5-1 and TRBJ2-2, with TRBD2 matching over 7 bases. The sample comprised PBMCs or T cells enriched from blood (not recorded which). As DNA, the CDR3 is TGCGCCAGCAGCTTGGGCAGAACGGGAGGCGGGGAGCTGTTTTTT. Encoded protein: CASSLGRTGGGELFF.